Each of the 5 T cell receptor beta chains below was sequenced from the same sample in a study of blood T cell repertoires in COVID-19. Some clones are missing from TCRdb's copy, which holds only in-frame ones; the method was immunoSEQ multiplex PCR. The sample consists of more than 300,000 clones, approximately 90% of them appearing once. Sequenced: PBMCs or T cells enriched from blood (not recorded which). These receptor sequences come from a woman aged 40 to 49 who had been exposed to COVID-19.

This clone has a handful of counts. This chain links TRBV19 with TRBJ2-5, with 13 bases lining up with TRBD2. CDR3 size: 16 residues. Germline V gives CDR1 LNHDA, CDR2 SQIVND (reference sequence). V lost 4 bases, J lost 3 bases, and 5 bases stayed unmatched. DNA of the CDR3: TGTGCCAGTAGTAGACTAGCGGGGGGCGGGGAAGAGACCCAGTACTTC. As protein: CASSRLAGGGEETQYF. Full variable domain (outside the CDR3, taken from reference TRBV19 and TRBJ2-5): DGGITQSPKYLFRKEGQNVTLSCEQNLNHDAMYWYRQDPGQGLRLIYYSQIVNDFQKGDIAEGYSVSREKKESFPLTVTSAQKNPTAFYLCASSRLAGGGEETQYFGPGTRLLVL.

The chain uses TRBV18 and TRBJ2-1, with a possible D match to TRBD1 (6 bases). Looked up from germline, CDR1 is KGHSH and CDR2 is LQKENI. The CDR3 covers 16 residues. Trimming took 0 bases from V and 5 from J, leaving 14 bases between them. The chain's CDR3 is CASSPPLGATNNEQFF. CDR3 nucleotide sequence: TGTGCCAGCTCACCACCGCTGGGGGCGACCAACAATGAGCAGTTCTTC.

V is TRBV7-8 and J is TRBJ1-5; TRBD1 aligns across 10 bases. Germline V gene lookup returns CDR1 SGHVS and CDR2 FQNEAQ. V was pared by 5 bases and J by 6 bases, with 10 bases of the junction left unmatched. CDR3 length: 16 residues. This CDR3 reads CASSPQTGGLFQPQHF. CDR3 coding DNA: TGTGCCAGCAGCCCCCAGACAGGGGGCTTATTTCAGCCCCAGCATTTT.

V usage is TRBV18 and J usage is TRBJ1-4; D is unresolved. The CDR3 runs to 13 residues. The V and J ends lost 2 bases and 8 bases respectively, with 9 bases between them. In germline, CDR1 is KGHSH, CDR2 LQKENI. CDR3: CASSPTLTEKLFF. In nucleotides, the CDR3 is TGTGCCAGCTCACCAACCTTAACAGAAAAACTGTTTTTT.

The rearrangement uses TRBV30 and TRBJ1-2; 11 bases fit TRBD1. CDR1 GTSNPN and CDR2 SVGIG come from the germline V gene (reference sequence). The V gene end was trimmed by 4 bases and the J gene end by 7 bases; junction bases not matched to a gene: 8. The CDR3 is 14 amino acids. The CDR3 is CAWTRTGGQGGYTF. DNA for the CDR3: TGTGCCTGGACCCGGACAGGGGGCCAAGGTGGCTACACCTTC.